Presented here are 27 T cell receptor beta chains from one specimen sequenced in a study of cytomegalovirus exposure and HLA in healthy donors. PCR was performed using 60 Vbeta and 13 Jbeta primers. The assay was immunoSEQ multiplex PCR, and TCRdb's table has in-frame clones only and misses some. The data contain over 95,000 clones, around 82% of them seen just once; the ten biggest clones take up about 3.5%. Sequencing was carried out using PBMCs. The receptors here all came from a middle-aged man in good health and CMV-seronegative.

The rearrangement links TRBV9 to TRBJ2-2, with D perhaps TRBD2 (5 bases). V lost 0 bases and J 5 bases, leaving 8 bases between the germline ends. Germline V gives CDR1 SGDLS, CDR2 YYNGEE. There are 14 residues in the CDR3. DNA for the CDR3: TGTGCCAGCAGCGTAGTGGGGAGAACCGGGGAGCTGTTTTTT. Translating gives CASSVVGRTGELFF. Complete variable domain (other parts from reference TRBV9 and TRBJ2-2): DSGVTQTPKHLITATGQRVTLRCSPRSGDLSVYWYQQSLDQGLQFLIQYYNGEERAKGNILERFSAQQFPDLHSELNLSSLELGDSALYFCASSVVGRTGELFFGEGSRLTVL.

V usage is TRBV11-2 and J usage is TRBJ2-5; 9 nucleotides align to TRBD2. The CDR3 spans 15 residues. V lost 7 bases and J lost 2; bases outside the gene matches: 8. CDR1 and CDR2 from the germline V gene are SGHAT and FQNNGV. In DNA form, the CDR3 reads TGTGCCAGCAATCCAACGCGGGGGGGTCAAGAGACCCAGTACTTC. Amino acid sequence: CASNPTRGGQETQYF.

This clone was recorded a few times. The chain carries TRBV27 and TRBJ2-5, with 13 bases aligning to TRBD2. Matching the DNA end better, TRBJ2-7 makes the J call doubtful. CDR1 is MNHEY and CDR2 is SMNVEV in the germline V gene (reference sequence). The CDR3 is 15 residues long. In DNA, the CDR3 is TGTGCCAGCAGTTTGGGACTAGCGGGGCTCTACGAGCAGTACTTC. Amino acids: CASSLGLAGLYEQYF.

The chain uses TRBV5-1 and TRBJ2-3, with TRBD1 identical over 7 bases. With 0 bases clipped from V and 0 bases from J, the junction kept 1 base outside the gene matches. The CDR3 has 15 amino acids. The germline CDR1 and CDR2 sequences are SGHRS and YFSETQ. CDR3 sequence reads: CASSLGGQSTDTQYF. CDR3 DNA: TGCGCCAGCAGCTTGGGGGGACAGAGCACAGATACGCAGTATTTT.

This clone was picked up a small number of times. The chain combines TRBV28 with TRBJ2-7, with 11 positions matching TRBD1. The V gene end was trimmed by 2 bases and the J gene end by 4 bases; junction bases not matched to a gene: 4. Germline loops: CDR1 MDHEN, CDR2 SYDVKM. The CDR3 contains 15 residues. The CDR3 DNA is TGTGCCAGCAGTTTACCGGACAGGGGGCAGTACGAGCAGTACTTC. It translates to CASSLPDRGQYEQYF.

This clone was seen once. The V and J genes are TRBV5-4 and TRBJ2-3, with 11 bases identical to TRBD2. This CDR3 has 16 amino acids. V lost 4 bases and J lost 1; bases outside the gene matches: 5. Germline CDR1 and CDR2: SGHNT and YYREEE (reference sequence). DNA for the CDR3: TGTGCCAGCAGCGTCAAACTAGCGGGAGGCACAGATACGCAGTATTTT. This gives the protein CASSVKLAGGTDTQYF.

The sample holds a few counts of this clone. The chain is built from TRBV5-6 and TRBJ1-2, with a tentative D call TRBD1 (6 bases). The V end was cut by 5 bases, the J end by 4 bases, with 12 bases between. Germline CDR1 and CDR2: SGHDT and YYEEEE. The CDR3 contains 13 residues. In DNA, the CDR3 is TGTGCCAGCAGTCTAGGACAGTCCTATGGCTACACCTTC. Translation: CASSLGQSYGYTF.

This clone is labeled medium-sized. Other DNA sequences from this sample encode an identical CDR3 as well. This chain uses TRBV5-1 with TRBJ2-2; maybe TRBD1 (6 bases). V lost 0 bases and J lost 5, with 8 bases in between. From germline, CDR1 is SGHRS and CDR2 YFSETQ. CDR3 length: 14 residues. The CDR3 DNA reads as TGCGCCAGCAGCTTGGGAGGGGGTACCGGGGAGCTGTTTTTT. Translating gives CASSLGGGTGELFF.

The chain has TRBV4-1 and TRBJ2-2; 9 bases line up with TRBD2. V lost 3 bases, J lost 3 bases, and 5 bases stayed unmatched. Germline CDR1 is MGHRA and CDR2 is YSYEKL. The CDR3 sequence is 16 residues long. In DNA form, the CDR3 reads TGCGCCAGCAGCCAGATAGCGGGGGTGGACACCGGGGAGCTGTTTTTT. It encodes CASSQIAGVDTGELFF.

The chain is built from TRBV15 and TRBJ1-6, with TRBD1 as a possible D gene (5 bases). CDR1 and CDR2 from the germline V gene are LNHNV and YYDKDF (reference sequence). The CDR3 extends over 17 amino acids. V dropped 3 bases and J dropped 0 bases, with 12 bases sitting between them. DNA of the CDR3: TGTGCCACCAGCAGGGTCAGACAGAGCTCCTATAATTCACCCCTCCACTTT. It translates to CATSRVRQSSYNSPLHF.

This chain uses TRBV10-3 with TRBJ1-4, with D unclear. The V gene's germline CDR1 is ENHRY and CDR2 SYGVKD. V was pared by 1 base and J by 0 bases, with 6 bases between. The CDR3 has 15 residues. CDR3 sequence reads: CAISEYATTNEKLFF. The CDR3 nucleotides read TGTGCCATCAGTGAGTACGCGACAACTAATGAAAAACTGTTTTTT.

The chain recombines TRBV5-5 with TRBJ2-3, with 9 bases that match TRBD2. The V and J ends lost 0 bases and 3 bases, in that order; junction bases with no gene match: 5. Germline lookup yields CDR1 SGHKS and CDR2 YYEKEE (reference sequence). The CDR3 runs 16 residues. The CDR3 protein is CASSLGGRGVTDTQYF. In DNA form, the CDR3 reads TGTGCCAGCAGCTTGGGCGGGAGGGGAGTGACAGATACGCAGTATTTT.

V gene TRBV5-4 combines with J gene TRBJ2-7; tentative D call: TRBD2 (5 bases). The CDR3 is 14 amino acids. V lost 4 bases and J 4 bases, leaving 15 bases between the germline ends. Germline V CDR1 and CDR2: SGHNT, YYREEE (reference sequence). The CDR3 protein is CASSLGAAVYEQYF. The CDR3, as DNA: TGTGCCAGCAGCCTGGGCGCAGCGGTGTACGAGCAGTACTTC.

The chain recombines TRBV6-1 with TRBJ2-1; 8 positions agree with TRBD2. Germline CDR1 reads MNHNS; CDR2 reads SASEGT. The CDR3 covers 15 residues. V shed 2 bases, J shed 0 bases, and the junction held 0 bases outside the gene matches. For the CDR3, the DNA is TGTGCCAGCAGTGAACTAGCGGGCTCCTACAATGAGCAGTTCTTC. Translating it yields CASSELAGSYNEQFF.

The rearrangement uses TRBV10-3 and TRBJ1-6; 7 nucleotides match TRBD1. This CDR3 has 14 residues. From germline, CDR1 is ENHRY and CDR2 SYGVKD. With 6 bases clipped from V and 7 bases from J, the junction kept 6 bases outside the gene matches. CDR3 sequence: CAIRETGLNSPLHF. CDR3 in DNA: TGTGCCATCAGAGAGACAGGGCTGAATTCACCCCTCCACTTT.

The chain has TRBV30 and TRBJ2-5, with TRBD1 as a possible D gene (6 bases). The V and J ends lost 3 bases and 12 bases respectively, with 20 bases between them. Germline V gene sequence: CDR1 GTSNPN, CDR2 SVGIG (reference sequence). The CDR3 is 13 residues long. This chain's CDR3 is CAWRRGRVGKKYF. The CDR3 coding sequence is TGTGCCTGGAGAAGGGGGAGAGTGGGAAAAAAGTACTTC.

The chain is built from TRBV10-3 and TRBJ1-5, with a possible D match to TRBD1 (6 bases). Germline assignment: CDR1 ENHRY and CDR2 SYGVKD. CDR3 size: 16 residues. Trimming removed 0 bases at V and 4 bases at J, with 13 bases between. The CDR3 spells CAISESGRGVNQPQHF. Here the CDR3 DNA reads TGTGCCATCAGTGAGTCGGGGAGGGGGGTGAATCAGCCCCAGCATTTT.

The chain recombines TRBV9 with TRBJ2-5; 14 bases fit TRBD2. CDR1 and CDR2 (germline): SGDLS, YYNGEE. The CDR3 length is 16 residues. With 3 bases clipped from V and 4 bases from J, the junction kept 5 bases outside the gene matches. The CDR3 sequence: CASSETSGRAGETQYF. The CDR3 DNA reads TGTGCCAGCAGCGAGACTAGCGGGAGGGCCGGAGAGACCCAGTACTTC.

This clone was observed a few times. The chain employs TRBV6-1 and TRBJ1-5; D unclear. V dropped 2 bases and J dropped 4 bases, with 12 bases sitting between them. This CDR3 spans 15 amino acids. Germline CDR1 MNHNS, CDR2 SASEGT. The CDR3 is CASSEYVGENQPQHF. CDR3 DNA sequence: TGTGCCAGCAGTGAATACGTCGGAGAAAATCAGCCCCAGCATTTT.

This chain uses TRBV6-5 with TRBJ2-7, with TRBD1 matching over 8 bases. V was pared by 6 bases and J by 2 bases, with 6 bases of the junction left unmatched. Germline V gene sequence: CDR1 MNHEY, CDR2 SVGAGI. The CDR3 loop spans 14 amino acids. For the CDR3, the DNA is TGTGCCAGCAGAACCACAGGGGGAGCCTACGAGCAGTACTTC. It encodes CASRTTGGAYEQYF.

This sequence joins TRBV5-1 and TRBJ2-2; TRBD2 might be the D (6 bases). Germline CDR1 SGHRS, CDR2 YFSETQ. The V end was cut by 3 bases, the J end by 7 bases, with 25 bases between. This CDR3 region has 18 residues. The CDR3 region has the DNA TGCGCCAGCAGCTCGGGCCCTACCTTGACTAGGGCCGGCGGGGAGCTGTTTTTT. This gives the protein CASSSGPTLTRAGGELFF.

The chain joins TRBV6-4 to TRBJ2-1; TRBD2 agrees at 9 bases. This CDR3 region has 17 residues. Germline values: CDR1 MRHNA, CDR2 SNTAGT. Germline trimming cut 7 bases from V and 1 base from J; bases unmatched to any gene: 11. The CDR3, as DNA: TGTGCCAGCACTCGAGCGGGGGGCCCTCTTTCCTACAATGAGCAGTTCTTC. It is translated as CASTRAGGPLSYNEQFF.

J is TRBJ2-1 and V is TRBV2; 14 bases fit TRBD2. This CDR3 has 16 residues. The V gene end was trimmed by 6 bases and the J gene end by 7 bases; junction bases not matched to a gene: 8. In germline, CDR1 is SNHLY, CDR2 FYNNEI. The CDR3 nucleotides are TGTGCCAGCAGCCCCTCGACTAGCGGGAGGGGGAATGAGCAGTTCTTC. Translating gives CASSPSTSGRGNEQFF. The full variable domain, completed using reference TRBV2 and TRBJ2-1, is EPEVTQTPSHQVTQMGQEVILRCVPISNHLYFYWYRQILGQKVEFLVSFYNNEISEKSEIFDDQFSVERPDGSNFTLKIRSTKLEDSAMYFCASSPSTSGRGNEQFFGPGTRLTVL.

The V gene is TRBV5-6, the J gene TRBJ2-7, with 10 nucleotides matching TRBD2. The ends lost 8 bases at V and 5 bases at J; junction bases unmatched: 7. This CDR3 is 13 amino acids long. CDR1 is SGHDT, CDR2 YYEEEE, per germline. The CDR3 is CASNLGTSDEQYF. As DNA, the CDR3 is TGTGCCAGTAACCTGGGGACTAGCGACGAGCAGTACTTC.

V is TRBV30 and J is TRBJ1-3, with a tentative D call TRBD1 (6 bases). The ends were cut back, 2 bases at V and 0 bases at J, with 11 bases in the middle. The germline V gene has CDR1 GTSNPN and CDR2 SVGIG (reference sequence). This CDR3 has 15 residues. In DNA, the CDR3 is TGTGCCTGGAGTAGGGACATTCGCTCTGGAAACACCATATATTTT. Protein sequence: CAWSRDIRSGNTIYF.

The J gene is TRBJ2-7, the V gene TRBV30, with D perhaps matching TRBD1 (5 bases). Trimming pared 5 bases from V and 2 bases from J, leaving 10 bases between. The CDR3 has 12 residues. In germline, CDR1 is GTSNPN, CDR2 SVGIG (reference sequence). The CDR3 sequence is CAWSQGTYEQYF. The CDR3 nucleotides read TGTGCCTGGTCCCAGGGTACCTACGAGCAGTACTTC.

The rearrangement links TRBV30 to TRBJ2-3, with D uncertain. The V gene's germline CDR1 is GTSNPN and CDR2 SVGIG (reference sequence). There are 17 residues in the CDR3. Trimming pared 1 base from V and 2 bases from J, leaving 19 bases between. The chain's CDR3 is CAWSESWAASNTDTQYF. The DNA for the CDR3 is TGTGCCTGGAGTGAGTCGTGGGCTGCGTCCAACACAGATACGCAGTATTTT.